These 2 T cell receptor beta chains share one sample of origin, sequenced in a study of T cell responses to AZD1222 COVID-19 vaccine (dated by TCRdb to the early 2020s). Library preparation was by the immunoSEQ multiplex PCR assay. The immuneACCESS repertoire file appears here via TCRdb, limited to in-frame rearrangements. These files lack a portion of the clones; in checked studies, under half of the deficit traces to unresolved V genes, and the cause of the others is not known. For this sample the table gives roughly 100,000 clones, of which 88% were detected only once. 2.5% to 3% of the sample is in the top ten clones. The time point label corresponds to: baseline before first vaccination. The specimen comprised peripheral blood, sampled on day 0 of AZD1222 vaccination. The source is an adult in good health.

This clone was picked up one time. The chain links TRBV11-3 to TRBJ2-3, with D uncertain. With 5 bases removed from V and 11 bases from J, the gap between germline ends came to 20 bases. Germline V lookup: CDR1 SGHNT, CDR2 YENEEA. CDR3 size: 14 residues. CDR3 region: CASSITGTARGQYF. The CDR3 DNA reads TGTGCCAGCAGCATCACCGGCACGGCTCGCGGGCAGTATTTT.

This clone appeared a single time. CDR3 bases: TGTGCCAGCAGTCCGACAGGGTACTCTGGAAACACCATATATTTT. Translating it yields CASSPTGYSGNTIYF. This chain links TRBV28 with TRBJ1-3; 7 bases map to TRBD1. The CDR3 loop spans 15 amino acids. Germline V gene sequence: CDR1 MDHEN, CDR2 SYDVKM. The V and J ends lost 5 bases and 0 bases, in that order; junction bases with no gene match: 4. The whole variable domain, filled in from reference TRBV28 and TRBJ1-3, reads DVKVTQSSRYLVKRTGEKVFLECVQDMDHENMFWYRQDPGLGLRLIYFSYDVKMKEKGDIPEGYSVSREKKERFSLILESASTNQTSMYLCASSPTGYSGNTIYFGEGSWLTVV.